These T cell receptor beta chains were read from a single sample in a study of blood T cell repertoires in COVID-19. Sequenced by immunoSEQ multiplex PCR; TCRdb stores in-frame clones only, minus some. The sample has approximately 200,000 clones, 85% to 90% seen once. Sequenced sample: PBMCs or T cells enriched from blood (not recorded which). These receptors came from a woman aged 18-30 years in a cohort exposed to, infected with or recovered from COVID-19 (not recorded which). CDR3s leave out the opening cysteine and the closing phenylalanine or tryptophan. Part of the rows lack a size; the others show once, few, many or a class for expanded clones.

J gene: TRBJ2-3; V gene: TRBV9; clone size: NA; CDR3 protein: ASSPGTSTDTQY
J gene: TRBJ1-1; V gene: TRBV2; clone size: NA; CDR3 protein: ASSHGNIAAF
J gene: TRBJ2-3; V gene: TRBV9; clone size: few; CDR3 protein: ASSSGGATDTQY
J gene: TRBJ2-7; V gene: TRBV7-9; clone size: few; CDR3 protein: ASSPKSSYEQY
J gene: TRBJ2-1; V gene: TRBV30; clone size: NA; CDR3 protein: AWSVSAGSNEQF
J gene: TRBJ2-2; V gene: TRBV4-1; clone size: many; CDR3 protein: ASSDRGNTGELF
J gene: TRBJ2-1; V gene: TRBV2; clone size: NA; CDR3 protein: ASSELADTYNEQF
J gene: TRBJ1-1; V gene: TRBV7-2; clone size: NA; CDR3 protein: ASSPGTASRGAF
J gene: TRBJ2-1; V gene: TRBV10-3; clone size: NA; CDR3 protein: AISEPSGSRNEQF
J gene: TRBJ1-1; V gene: TRBV28; clone size: NA; CDR3 protein: ASIRTEAF
J gene: TRBJ1-1; V gene: TRBV24-1; clone size: NA; CDR3 protein: ATRGEGSTEAF
J gene: TRBJ2-7; V gene: TRBV10-3; clone size: NA; CDR3 protein: AINHQGGSYEQY
J gene: TRBJ2-5; V gene: TRBV25-1; clone size: NA; CDR3 protein: ASSERPQRGTQY
J gene: TRBJ2-1; V gene: TRBV11-3; clone size: NA; CDR3 protein: ASSLGTGEGEQF
J gene: TRBJ1-1; V gene: TRBV3-1/TRBV3-2; clone size: NA; CDR3 protein: ASSTQGNAEAF
J gene: TRBJ1-2; V gene: TRBV3-1/TRBV3-2; clone size: NA; CDR3 protein: ASTLNPGRGDGYT
J gene: TRBJ1-5; V gene: TRBV2; clone size: NA; CDR3 protein: ASTGTGDQPQH
J gene: TRBJ1-2; V gene: TRBV19; clone size: NA; CDR3 protein: ASSLGAGQGARGYGYT
J gene: TRBJ2-5; V gene: TRBV9; clone size: NA; CDR3 protein: ASSVAGGLQETQY
J gene: TRBJ2-7; V gene: TRBV18; clone size: NA; CDR3 protein: ASSLPGQGGMEQY
J gene: TRBJ2-2; V gene: TRBV19; clone size: NA; CDR3 protein: ASSGGLDTGELF
J gene: TRBJ2-2; V gene: TRBV27; clone size: NA; CDR3 protein: ASSLTGPNTGELF
J gene: TRBJ2-7; V gene: TRBV19; clone size: few; CDR3 protein: ASSLAGGPYEQY
J gene: TRBJ1-1; V gene: TRBV11-3; clone size: NA; CDR3 protein: ASSLPPPLEQDTEAF
J gene: TRBJ1-1; V gene: TRBV3-1/TRBV3-2; clone size: NA; CDR3 protein: ASSQDAGIEAF
J gene: TRBJ2-5; V gene: TRBV5-1; clone size: NA; CDR3 protein: ASSLGIIGQQETQY
J gene: TRBJ1-3; V gene: TRBV18; clone size: NA; CDR3 protein: ASSPPGGRRNTIY
J gene: TRBJ1-1; V gene: TRBV29-1; clone size: NA; CDR3 protein: SVIRASVAEAF
J gene: TRBJ2-1; V gene: TRBV10-3; clone size: NA; CDR3 protein: AISGPGLYNEQF
J gene: TRBJ1-4; V gene: TRBV5-6; clone size: NA; CDR3 protein: ASSLRGTDEKLF
J gene: TRBJ1-2; V gene: TRBV5-4; clone size: NA; CDR3 protein: ASSSTGGYGYT
J gene: TRBJ1-5; V gene: TRBV28; clone size: NA; CDR3 protein: ASSHGTAFSNQPQH